The rows below give T cell receptor beta chains drawn from one sample of a study of T cell changes during pregnancy in multiple sclerosis. The data were produced by immunoSEQ multiplex PCR, yet TCRdb's version contains in-frame clones alone and is incomplete. In the table there are some 80,000 clones, 94% of which are singletons. The material sequenced was peripheral blood, taken in the third trimester of pregnancy. All receptors derive from a female donor with multiple sclerosis, enrolled in a pregnancy study. The CDR3 runs from the conserved cysteine through the conserved F or W. Each record gives: D gene, V gene, CDR3 length, J gene, clone size, CDR3 DNA, CDR3 protein. D genes are given only for firm matches. Rows may omit the clone size; those that give it use once, few, many or a size class.

>TRBD2|TRBV9|14|TRBJ2-7|.
TGTGCCAGCAGTGAAGCGGGGGGTTCCTACGAGCAGTACTTC
CASSEAGGSYEQYF
>.|TRBV18|11|TRBJ2-3|.
TGTGCCAGCTCATCAGGTGGTACGCAGTATTTT
CASSSGGTQYF
>.|TRBV5-4|12|TRBJ1-1|few
TGTGCCAGCAGCCCAGGGAACACTGAAGCTTTCTTT
CASSPGNTEAFF
>.|TRBV7-9|11|TRBJ2-5|.
TGTGCCAGCAGCTCGGAAGAGACCCAGTACTTC
CASSSEETQYF
>TRBD1|TRBV27|16|TRBJ1-4|.
TGTGCCAGCAGCGGACAGGGGGCAATCGTCGGGGAAAAACTGTTTTTT
CASSGQGAIVGEKLFF
>.|TRBV6-5|13|TRBJ1-1|.
TGTGCCAGCAGTCTACAGGTGAACACTGAAGCTTTCTTT
CASSLQVNTEAFF
>TRBD1|TRBV18|14|TRBJ2-2|.
TGTGCCAGCTCACCGGGACAGGACACCGGGGAGCTGTTTTTT
CASSPGQDTGELFF
>TRBD1|TRBV15|14|TRBJ2-3|.
TGTGCCACGGTCACAGGGGGAAGTGGAGATACGCAGTATTTT
CATVTGGSGDTQYF
>TRBD1|TRBV6-1|15|TRBJ2-5|.
TGTGCCAGCAGGGTGGGACAGCCTCTCCAAGAGACCCAGTACTTC
CASRVGQPLQETQYF
>.|TRBV9|15|TRBJ2-6|.
TGTGCCAGCAGCGCCCGCACGGCTGGGGCCAACGTCCTGACTTTC
CASSARTAGANVLTF
>.|TRBV19|16|TRBJ1-5|many
TGTGCCAGTAGTATAGACGGGACTGCCTTCCTGCGGCCCCAGCATTTT
CASSIDGTAFLRPQHF
>.|TRBV13|13|TRBJ1-1|.
TGTGCCAGCAAAGCGCCAATGAACACTGAAGCTTTCTTT
CASKAPMNTEAFF
>.|TRBV6-1|15|TRBJ1-4|.
TGTGCCAGCAGTGCGTTACAGATAACTAATGAAAAACTGTTTTTT
CASSALQITNEKLFF
>.|TRBV6-6|14|TRBJ2-4|.
TGTGCCAGCAGTAGACAGCTAGCCAAAAACATTCAGTACTTC
CASSRQLAKNIQYF
>TRBD1|TRBV11-2|15|TRBJ2-5|.
TGTGCCAGCAGCGTCGGACAGGGGCGGGGAGAGACCCAGTACTTC
CASSVGQGRGETQYF
>TRBD1|TRBV6-1|14|TRBJ2-5|.
TGTGCCAGCAGCTCCGGGACAGGGCCTGAGACCCAGTACTTC
CASSSGTGPETQYF
>.|TRBV9|17|TRBJ2-1|.
TGTGCCAGCAGCGTAGAGCCCAACCCCCCCTCCTACAATGAGCAGTTCTTC
CASSVEPNPPSYNEQFF
>TRBD2|TRBV4-1|17|TRBJ2-1|.
TGCGCCAGCAGCCAAGGAGGCCATAGCGGGGGGGTACTGGAGCAGTTCTTC
CASSQGGHSGGVLEQFF
>.|TRBV5-5|15|TRBJ1-1|.
TGTGCCAGCAGCCTAGGTGGGACTGGGAACACTGAAGCTTTCTTT
CASSLGGTGNTEAFF
>TRBD2|TRBV6-1|14|TRBJ2-3|.
TGTGCCAGCAGTTTGGGACTAGCGATCGATACGCAGTATTTT
CASSLGLAIDTQYF
>.|TRBV18|14|TRBJ2-1|.
TGTGCCAGCTCACCCGAGTCGGGGTGGAATGAGCAGTTCTTC
CASSPESGWNEQFF
>.|TRBV2|16|TRBJ2-7|.
TGTGCCAGCAGTGCAATAGATCCTAGGTCCACCTACGAGCAGTACTTC
CASSAIDPRSTYEQYF